Listed here are 28 T cell receptor beta chains from one sample, sequenced in a study of T cells after yellow fever vaccination. TCRdb re-called the 5' RACE reads through MiXCR, storing one row per CDR3 protein. The sample has 250,000 to 350,000 distinct CDR3 sequences, approximately 10% seen once. The sample consisted of CD4+ T cells sorted from PBMCs, taken 5 days after the yellow fever booster vaccination. The receptors shown here come from a man between 18 and 29 years old who received the YFV17D yellow fever vaccine.

A few counts support this clonotype. The chain recombines TRBV3-1 with TRBJ2-1; TRBD2 aligns across 12 bases. With 1 base clipped from V and 12 bases from J, the junction kept 10 bases outside the gene matches. The CDR3 runs to 16 residues. The germline gives CDR1 LGHDT, CDR2 YNNKEL (reference sequence). CDR3 amino acids: CASSQVLLGTSGLQFF. In DNA, the CDR3 is TGTGCCAGCAGCCAAGTCCTACTCGGGACTAGCGGGCTGCAGTTCTTC.

The sample holds many counts of this clonotype. The rearrangement links TRBV20-1 to TRBJ2-7; D unclear. The V and J ends lost 2 bases and 1 base respectively, with 6 bases between them. This CDR3 spans 12 amino acids. Germline lookup yields CDR1 DFQATT and CDR2 SNEGSKA (reference sequence). The CDR3 sequence: CSARYRSYEQYV. CDR3 in DNA: TGCAGTGCTAGATACCGATCCTACGAGCAGTACGTC.

This clonotype was observed at least ten times. V is TRBV20-1 and J is TRBJ2-3; TRBD2 matches 14 bases. The germline V gene has CDR1 DFQATT and CDR2 SNEGSKA (reference sequence). The CDR3 is 15 residues long. V shed 7 bases, J shed 0 bases, and the junction held 3 bases outside the gene matches. The DNA of the CDR3 is TGCAGTGGCGGACTAGCGGGGGGCAGCACAGATACGCAGTATTTT. It encodes CSGGLAGGSTDTQYF.

This clonotype showed up just a few times. Germline and junction disagree at one end, which may indicate a read error. The gene calls are TRBV7-2 and TRBJ1-6; the D gene is possibly TRBD1 (5 bases). The germline gives CDR1 SGHTA, CDR2 FQGNSA. The CDR3 covers 15 residues. CDR3 loop: CASSLAWGRNSPLHF. The CDR3 bases are TGTGCCAGCAGCTTAGCGTGGGGACGCAATTCACCCCTCCACTTC.

This clonotype has more than one count but fewer than ten. The V gene is TRBV20-1, the J gene TRBJ1-5; D is uncertain. Germline-derived CDR1 and CDR2 are DFQATT and SNEGSKA (reference sequence). This CDR3 is built from 14 residues. Trimming stripped 0 bases from V and 5 bases from J, with 11 bases between. The CDR3 region is CSARDRRGHQPQHF. CDR3 in DNA: TGCAGTGCTAGAGATCGGAGAGGGCATCAGCCCCAGCATTTT.

The V call is TRBV4-1, the J call TRBJ2-7, with D perhaps TRBD1 (6 bases). V was pared by 6 bases and J by 2 bases, with 11 bases between. In germline, CDR1 is MGHRA, CDR2 YSYEKL. The CDR3 consists of 13 residues. CDR3 in DNA: TGCGCCAGCAGTAGACAGGTACCCTACGAGCAGTACTTC. It codes for CASSRQVPYEQYF.

This chain links TRBV5-1 with TRBJ1-1, with D possibly TRBD1 on 6 matching bases. This CDR3 is 14 amino acids long. Germline CDR1 is SGHRS and CDR2 is YFSETQ. Trimming left V 5 bases short and J 0 bases short, with 11 bases between. The DNA of the CDR3 is TGCGCCAGCAGGCCGGGACATATGAACACTGAAGCTTTCTTT. Its protein product is CASRPGHMNTEAFF.

This clonotype has just a few counts. V gene TRBV18 combines with J gene TRBJ1-3; D is perhaps TRBD1 (5 bases). CDR3 size: 15 residues. Germline V gene data show CDR1 as KGHSH and CDR2 as LQKENI. The ends were cut back, 0 bases at V and 7 bases at J, with 13 bases in the middle. CDR3 in amino acids: CASSPPAQAPNTIYF. CDR3 DNA: TGTGCCAGCTCACCACCGGCACAGGCCCCCAACACCATATATTTT.

This clonotype was counted only a few times. The genes are TRBV5-1 and TRBJ2-3; 9 nucleotides match TRBD2. Germline trimming cut 5 bases from V and 2 bases from J; bases unmatched to any gene: 9. Germline CDR1 is SGHRS and CDR2 is YFSETQ. This CDR3 has 16 residues. The CDR3, as DNA: TGCGCCAGCAGACCTTTAGCGGGGGCGTACACAGATACGCAGTATTTT. Translation gives CASRPLAGAYTDTQYF.

This clonotype was seen at least ten times. This rearrangement joins TRBV15 to TRBJ1-5; D gene uncertain. V lost 0 bases and J lost 6, with 12 bases in between. Looked up from germline, CDR1 is LNHNV and CDR2 is YYDKDF (reference sequence). This CDR3 region has 15 residues. This chain's CDR3 is CATSRDYGFSQPQHF. The CDR3 DNA sequence: TGTGCCACCAGCAGAGATTACGGGTTTTCTCAGCCCCAGCATTTT.

This clonotype was picked up a small number of times. The chain has TRBV5-6 and TRBJ2-5, with D perhaps assigned TRBD1 or TRBD2 (5 bases each). The CDR3 length is 15 residues. Germline V gene sequence: CDR1 SGHDT, CDR2 YYEEEE. With 4 bases removed from V and 7 bases from J, the gap between germline ends came to 20 bases. The CDR3 DNA is TGTGCCAGCAGCCCCGGGGAACAGGTCATCGGGACCCAGTACTTC. The encoded protein is CASSPGEQVIGTQYF. The full variable domain, its missing parts supplied by reference TRBV5-6 and TRBJ2-5, is DAGVTQSPTHLIKTRGQQVTLRCSPKSGHDTVSWYQQALGQGPQFIFQYYEEEERQRGNFPDRFSGHQFPNYSSELNVNALLLGDSALYLCASSPGEQVIGTQYFGPGTRLLVL.

This clonotype has a handful of counts. The rearrangement joins TRBV6-1 to TRBJ2-7; no clear D gene. V was clipped by 8 bases and J by 3 bases, with 5 bases between them. Germline CDR1 reads MNHNS; CDR2 reads SASEGT. This CDR3 is 10 amino acids long. The CDR3: CASGDYEQYV. The CDR3 DNA sequence: TGTGCCAGCGGGGACTACGAGCAGTACGTC.

The chain employs TRBV30 and TRBJ1-1; tentative D call: TRBD1 (5 bases). Trimming cost V 7 bases and J 7 bases, with 13 bases left between them. The length of the CDR3 is 11 residues. The germline V gene has CDR1 GTSNPN and CDR2 SVGIG (reference sequence). The CDR3 DNA reads as TGTGCCTCGAGCCCAGACAGTGAAGCTTTCTTT. Amino acid sequence: CASSPDSEAFF.

This clonotype was recorded at least ten times. V and J are TRBV3-1 and TRBJ1-6; no reliable D call. The CDR3 runs 12 residues. The ends were cut back, 0 bases at V and 10 bases at J, with 4 bases in the middle. Germline CDR1 reads LGHDT; CDR2 reads YNNKEL (reference sequence). Written as DNA, the CDR3 is TGTGCCAGCAGCCAAGATGTCTCACCCCTCCACTTT. It codes for CASSQDVSPLHF.

The CDR3 sequence is CASSRRPGGLEAGSSGELFF. DNA for the CDR3: TGCGCCAGCAGCAGACGACCCGGGGGACTAGAGGCGGGGTCGAGCGGGGAGCTGTTTTTT. V is TRBV5-1 and J is TRBJ2-2; 8 bases are shared with TRBD2. The CDR3 runs 20 residues. Germline V CDR1 and CDR2: SGHRS, YFSETQ. V lost 4 bases to trimming and J lost 7 bases; unmatched junction nucleotides: 24.

This clonotype was seen at least ten times. The chain carries TRBV12-3 or TRBV12-4 and TRBJ1-5, with TRBD1 as a possible D gene (5 bases). This CDR3 is 15 amino acids long. Trimming shortened V by 3 bases and J by 0 bases, and 9 bases separated the two germline ends. The CDR3 bases are TGTGCCAGCAGTTTCGGGGGATATAGCAATCAGCCCCAGCATTTT. Translation gives CASSFGGYSNQPQHF.

This clonotype appeared a few times. The chain joins TRBV12-3 or TRBV12-4 to TRBJ1-5; a possible D gene is TRBD1 (5 bases). CDR3 length: 16 residues. Trimming pared 5 bases from V and 0 bases from J, leaving 14 bases between. In DNA, the CDR3 is TGTGCCAGCAGTCCAGCCTGGGGCAGTAGCAATCAGCCCCAGCATTTT. It translates to CASSPAWGSSNQPQHF.

This clonotype occurred many times. The CDR3 is CASSQDYVRGNQPQHF. The CDR3 nucleotides are TGCGCCAGCAGCCAAGATTACGTCCGTGGTAATCAGCCCCAGCATTTT. The chain is built from TRBV4-3 and TRBJ1-5, with D unclear. Trimming pared 0 bases from V and 4 bases from J, leaving 13 bases between. CDR3 length: 16 amino acids. Per the germline V gene, CDR1 is LGHNA and CDR2 is YSLEER.

This chain joins TRBV5-1 and TRBJ2-1, with 16 bases aligning to TRBD2. CDR3 size: 16 residues. Trimming took 3 bases from V and 8 from J; bases not matched to a gene: 5. In germline, CDR1 is SGHRS, CDR2 YFSETQ. The CDR3 protein is CASSWAGTSGGDEQFF. The DNA of the CDR3 is TGCGCCAGCAGCTGGGCCGGGACTAGCGGGGGGGATGAGCAGTTCTTC.

This clonotype has more than one count but fewer than ten. This chain joins TRBV12-3 or TRBV12-4 and TRBJ2-3, with 8 bases identical to TRBD2. The CDR3 has 15 residues. V lost 6 bases, J lost 3 bases, and 8 bases stayed unmatched. The CDR3 spells CASSRRGGYTDTQYF. CDR3 DNA sequence: TGTGCCAGCAGCAGACGGGGGGGGTATACAGATACGCAGTATTTT.

A few counts support this clonotype. The V gene is TRBV29-1, the J gene TRBJ2-5; D assignment may be TRBD1 or TRBD2 (5 bases each). This CDR3 has 13 amino acids. CDR1 is SQVTM, CDR2 ANQGSEA, per germline. The V end was cut by 7 bases, the J end by 5 bases, with 17 bases between. The DNA of the CDR3 is TGCAGCGCCCGTGGGGGTAGGATTGAGACCCAGTACTTC. The encoded protein is CSARGGRIETQYF.

This clonotype was counted ten times or more. This chain connects TRBV12-3 or TRBV12-4 to TRBJ1-1; D is ambiguous. Trimming took 1 base from V and 0 from J, leaving 9 bases between them. The CDR3 consists of 15 residues. The CDR3 DNA reads TGTGCCAGCAGTTTAGGACACCAGATGAACACTGAAGCTTTCTTT. Amino acid sequence: CASSLGHQMNTEAFF.

The CDR3 bases are TGTGCCAGTAGTTCCCAGGCGGGCGGTACCTACAATGAGCAGTTCTTC. It translates to CASSSQAGGTYNEQFF. This chain uses TRBV19 with TRBJ2-1, with D maybe TRBD2 (5 bases). Trimming took off 5 bases at V and 2 bases at J, with 16 bases between the two ends. Per the germline V gene, CDR1 is LNHDA and CDR2 is SQIVND (reference sequence). The CDR3 loop spans 16 amino acids.

There are a few counts of this clonotype. The chain uses TRBV7-2 and TRBJ2-4, with a weak D call TRBD2 (5 bases). The germline V and J ends were trimmed by 3 bases and 0 bases, with 15 bases remaining between them. This CDR3 comprises 17 residues. CDR1 and CDR2 (germline): SGHTA, FQGNSA. The CDR3 nucleotides read TGTGCCAGCAGCTTTGGCTACGGGGATTTAGCCAAAAACATTCAGTACTTC. As protein: CASSFGYGDLAKNIQYF. Complete variable domain (other parts from reference TRBV7-2 and TRBJ2-4): GAGVSQSPSNKVTEKGKDVELRCDPISGHTALYWYRQSLGQGLEFLIYFQGNSAPDKSGLPSDRFSAERTGGSVSTLTIQRTQQEDSAVYLCASSFGYGDLAKNIQYFGAGTRLSVL.

This chain uses TRBV5-1 with TRBJ2-7, with D possibly being TRBD1 (6 bases). Looked up from germline, CDR1 is SGHRS and CDR2 is YFSETQ. This CDR3 spans 14 amino acids. Trimming pared 4 bases from V and 1 base from J, leaving 12 bases between. The CDR3 sequence: CASSPIQGSYEQYF. In nucleotides, the CDR3 is TGCGCCAGCAGCCCGATACAGGGTTCCTACGAGCAGTACTTC.

This chain uses TRBV9 with TRBJ2-3; D uncertain. V dropped 0 bases and J dropped 2 bases, with 10 bases sitting between them. From germline, CDR1 is SGDLS and CDR2 YYNGEE. The CDR3 sequence is 15 residues long. The CDR3 DNA reads as TGTGCCAGCAGCGTAGGTTTTTTGTCCACAGATACGCAGTATTTT. As protein: CASSVGFLSTDTQYF.

The table lists this clonotype with a few counts. V is TRBV7-9 and J is TRBJ2-7; D unclear. The V gene's germline CDR1 is SEHNR and CDR2 FQNEAQ (reference sequence). CDR3 length equals 12 residues. The V end lost 5 bases, the J end lost 6 bases, and 11 bases lay between the germline ends. The CDR3 sequence is CASSREVGEQYF. CDR3 nucleotides: TGTGCCAGCAGCCGAGAAGTAGGCGAGCAGTACTTC.

This clonotype occurred a few times. The chain couples TRBV12-5 to TRBJ2-1; D is ambiguous. Per the germline V gene, CDR1 is LGHNT and CDR2 is FRNRAP. Trimming took 0 bases from V and 8 from J, leaving 2 bases between them. CDR3 length: 11 residues. CDR3 in amino acids: CASGLVDEQFF. CDR3 DNA: TGTGCTAGTGGTTTGGTAGATGAGCAGTTCTTC.